The 21 T cell receptor beta chains below all came from one sample that was sequenced in a study of shared clonotypes between healthy human individuals. Positively selected for CCR7, the CD45RO-negative cells used as naive CD8 cells excluded terminally differentiated effector memory CD45RA+ cells. The assay was immunoSEQ multiplex PCR, and TCRdb's table has in-frame clones only and misses some. Of about 2,200,000 clones in the sample, approximately 94% were seen once. Source material: naive CD8+ T cells from PBMCs. These receptors originate from a man aged 18 to 35 in good health. Some clones in this sample may be carry-over from other donors' samples.

This rearrangement joins TRBV2 to TRBJ1-3, with D unclear. Germline lookup yields CDR1 SNHLY and CDR2 FYNNEI. The CDR3 covers 12 residues. Deletions cut 7 bases from V and 2 bases from J, with 6 bases between. The CDR3: CASTFPGNTIYF. CDR3 DNA: TGTGCCAGCACCTTCCCTGGAAACACCATATATTTT.

In DNA, the CDR3 is TGCAGCGTTGGGGGCCCCGGGACAGGGGGTTACGAGCAGTACTTC. This translates into CSVGGPGTGGYEQYF. The chain links TRBV29-1 to TRBJ2-7; 11 bases are shared with TRBD1. Germline assignment: CDR1 SQVTM and CDR2 ANQGSEA. This CDR3 is 15 amino acids long. With V trimmed by 4 bases and J by 4 bases, 9 bases remained unmatched.

CDR3 nucleotides: TGTGCCAGCAGCACTGGGGGGTGGACATCGAGCTCCTACGAGCAGTACTTC. Protein product: CASSTGGWTSSSYEQYF. This chain links TRBV5-6 with TRBJ2-7, with D possibly being TRBD2 (6 bases). Germline V gene data show CDR1 as SGHDT and CDR2 as YYEEEE. The CDR3 length is 17 residues. Trimming removed 4 bases at V and 0 bases at J, with 20 bases between.

This chain connects TRBV5-1 to TRBJ2-1; 7 bases agree with TRBD2. The CDR3 loop spans 16 amino acids. Germline values: CDR1 SGHRS, CDR2 YFSETQ. Germline trimming cut 0 bases from V and 4 bases from J; bases unmatched to any gene: 7. The CDR3 here is CASSLAPSGDYNEQFF. The DNA for the CDR3 is TGCGCCAGCAGCTTGGCCCCTAGCGGAGATTACAATGAGCAGTTCTTC.

The genes are TRBV1 and TRBJ2-5; the listed D gene, TRBD2, was not tested against the DNA. TRBV1 is given as a pseudogene. There are 20 residues in the CDR3. This CDR3 reads CTSSQDWLAGSHVMRETQYF. The CDR3 nucleotides are TGCACCAGCAGCCAAGATTGGCTAGCGGGGTCCCACGTTATGCGCGAGACCCAGTACTTC.

The chain employs TRBV28 and TRBJ1-1; the D is unclear. Germline CDR1 is MDHEN and CDR2 is SYDVKM. V lost 5 bases, J lost 1 base, and 11 bases lay in between. The CDR3 length is 14 residues. CDR3 bases: TGTGCCAGCAGTCCGGGTTGGCCGAACACTGAAGCTTTCTTT. It yields the protein CASSPGWPNTEAFF.

The chain couples TRBV11-2 to TRBJ2-1; 8 bases line up with TRBD1. Germline values: CDR1 SGHAT, CDR2 FQNNGV. The V and J ends lost 3 bases and 7 bases, in that order; junction bases with no gene match: 11. CDR3 length: 16 amino acids. This CDR3 is CASSFETGTGVNEQFF. DNA of the CDR3: TGTGCCAGCAGCTTCGAAACCGGGACAGGTGTTAATGAGCAGTTCTTC.

This clone appeared a single time. The chain has TRBV7-6 and TRBJ2-1; perhaps TRBD2 as D (6 bases). Trimming left V 1 base short and J 1 base short, with 8 bases between. CDR3 size: 15 residues. Germline loops: CDR1 SGHVS, CDR2 FNYEAQ. CDR3 DNA: TGTGCCAGCAGCTTAGGGCGGGAATCCTACAATGAGCAGTTCTTC. It specifies CASSLGRESYNEQFF.

This clone is a singleton in its sample. This chain connects TRBV5-1 to TRBJ1-5, with D perhaps matching TRBD1 (5 bases). The CDR3 extends over 13 amino acids. The V and J ends lost 3 bases and 7 bases respectively, with 11 bases between them. Per the germline V gene, CDR1 is SGHRS and CDR2 is YFSETQ. The CDR3 loop reads CASSWQGGQPQHF. The CDR3 DNA follows: TGCGCCAGCAGCTGGCAGGGTGGCCAGCCCCAGCATTTT.

The V call is TRBV19, the J call TRBJ1-1; D is perhaps TRBD1 (6 bases). CDR1 and CDR2 from the germline V gene are LNHDA and SQIVND (reference sequence). The germline V and J ends were trimmed by 1 base and 6 bases, with 15 bases remaining between them. The CDR3 spans 15 residues. The CDR3 reads CASSIGGGLEAEAFF. CDR3 in DNA: TGTGCCAGTAGTATAGGAGGGGGGCTTGAGGCTGAAGCTTTCTTT.

This clone showed up just once. The V gene is TRBV27, the J gene TRBJ2-5; D is uncertain. CDR3 length: 13 amino acids. Trimming pared 7 bases from V and 3 bases from J, leaving 12 bases between. Looked up from germline, CDR1 is MNHEY and CDR2 is SMNVEV (reference sequence). The CDR3 coding sequence is TGTGCCAGCACCCGTTACGGAGAAGAGACCCAGTACTTC. It translates to CASTRYGEETQYF.

The gene calls are TRBV6-1 and TRBJ2-7; D ambiguous. This CDR3 has 15 amino acids. Germline V CDR1 and CDR2: MNHNS, SASEGT. V lost 0 bases and J 2 bases, leaving 11 bases between the germline ends. As DNA, the CDR3 is TGTGCCAGCAGTGAAGCGAGGATCAGCACCTACGAGCAGTACTTC. It encodes CASSEARISTYEQYF.

J is TRBJ1-5 and V is TRBV28, with D tentatively TRBD1 (6 bases). Trimming left V 9 bases short and J 1 base short, with 13 bases between. The CDR3 runs to 14 residues. Germline loops: CDR1 MDHEN, CDR2 SYDVKM. CDR3 in amino acids: CASGSGHSNQPQHF. The CDR3 region has the DNA TGTGCCAGTGGCTCGGGACACAGCAATCAGCCCCAGCATTTT.

This rearrangement joins TRBV5-1 to TRBJ1-1; 8 bases line up with TRBD1. The CDR3 length is 15 residues. CDR1 and CDR2 (germline): SGHRS, YFSETQ. Trimming cost V 4 bases and J 1 base; bases outside gene matches: 6. This chain's CDR3 is CASSLLDRANTEAFF. CDR3 coding DNA: TGCGCCAGCAGCCTTTTGGACAGGGCGAACACTGAAGCTTTCTTT.

The chain recombines TRBV20-1 with TRBJ2-1; D ambiguous. Trimming took 5 bases from V and 8 from J, leaving 7 bases between them. Per the germline V gene, CDR1 is DFQATT and CDR2 is SNEGSKA (reference sequence). CDR3 length: 10 amino acids. The CDR3 spells CSARVDEQFF. The CDR3 DNA reads as TGCAGTGCTCGGGTCGATGAGCAGTTCTTC.

The chain is built from TRBV10-3 and TRBJ2-7; D not certain. V lost 3 bases, J lost 2 bases, and 11 bases lay in between. Germline V lookup: CDR1 ENHRY, CDR2 SYGVKD. This CDR3 is built from 14 residues. CDR3 DNA: TGTGCCATCAGTGATTTGGACGGTGCCTACGAGCAGTACTTC. It codes for CAISDLDGAYEQYF.

The chain joins TRBV5-5 to TRBJ2-7; 8 bases are shared with TRBD1. V lost 4 bases, J lost 2 bases, and 11 bases stayed unmatched. The V gene's germline CDR1 is SGHKS and CDR2 YYEKEE (reference sequence). This CDR3 comprises 16 residues. The CDR3 loop reads CASSLYTGGSTYEQYF. The CDR3 bases are TGTGCCAGCAGCCTTTATACAGGGGGATCGACCTACGAGCAGTACTTC.

The chain uses TRBV19 and TRBJ2-3; D remains unclear. The V gene's germline CDR1 is LNHDA and CDR2 SQIVND (reference sequence). V dropped 5 bases and J dropped 2 bases, with 8 bases sitting between them. The CDR3 has 13 residues. Here the CDR3 DNA reads TGTGCCAGTAGTGCCTTCCTCACAGATACGCAGTATTTT. Its translation: CASSAFLTDTQYF.

The rearrangement uses TRBV7-2 and TRBJ2-6; D remains unclear. V lost 4 bases and J 4 bases, leaving 11 bases between the germline ends. From germline, CDR1 is SGHTA and CDR2 FQGNSA. This CDR3 spans 15 amino acids. In DNA, the CDR3 is TGTGCCAGCAGCTCCAGGATCAGGGGGGCCAACGTCCTGACTTTC. Encoded protein: CASSSRIRGANVLTF.

The genes are TRBV7-8 and TRBJ2-3; D is possibly TRBD2 (6 bases). The germline V gene has CDR1 SGHVS and CDR2 FQNEAQ. V dropped 1 base and J dropped 0 bases, with 8 bases sitting between them. The CDR3 covers 15 residues. CDR3 sequence: CASSLVAASTDTQYF. Written as DNA, the CDR3 is TGTGCCAGCAGCTTAGTAGCGGCGAGCACAGATACGCAGTATTTT.

This sequence joins TRBV9 and TRBJ2-5, with 9 bases that match TRBD1. V was pared by 0 bases and J by 2 bases, with 5 bases of the junction left unmatched. Germline CDR1 and CDR2: SGDLS and YYNGEE. This CDR3 is built from 16 residues. The CDR3 sequence is CASSVATGGWQETQYF. Written as DNA, the CDR3 is TGTGCCAGCAGCGTAGCGACAGGGGGGTGGCAAGAGACCCAGTACTTC.